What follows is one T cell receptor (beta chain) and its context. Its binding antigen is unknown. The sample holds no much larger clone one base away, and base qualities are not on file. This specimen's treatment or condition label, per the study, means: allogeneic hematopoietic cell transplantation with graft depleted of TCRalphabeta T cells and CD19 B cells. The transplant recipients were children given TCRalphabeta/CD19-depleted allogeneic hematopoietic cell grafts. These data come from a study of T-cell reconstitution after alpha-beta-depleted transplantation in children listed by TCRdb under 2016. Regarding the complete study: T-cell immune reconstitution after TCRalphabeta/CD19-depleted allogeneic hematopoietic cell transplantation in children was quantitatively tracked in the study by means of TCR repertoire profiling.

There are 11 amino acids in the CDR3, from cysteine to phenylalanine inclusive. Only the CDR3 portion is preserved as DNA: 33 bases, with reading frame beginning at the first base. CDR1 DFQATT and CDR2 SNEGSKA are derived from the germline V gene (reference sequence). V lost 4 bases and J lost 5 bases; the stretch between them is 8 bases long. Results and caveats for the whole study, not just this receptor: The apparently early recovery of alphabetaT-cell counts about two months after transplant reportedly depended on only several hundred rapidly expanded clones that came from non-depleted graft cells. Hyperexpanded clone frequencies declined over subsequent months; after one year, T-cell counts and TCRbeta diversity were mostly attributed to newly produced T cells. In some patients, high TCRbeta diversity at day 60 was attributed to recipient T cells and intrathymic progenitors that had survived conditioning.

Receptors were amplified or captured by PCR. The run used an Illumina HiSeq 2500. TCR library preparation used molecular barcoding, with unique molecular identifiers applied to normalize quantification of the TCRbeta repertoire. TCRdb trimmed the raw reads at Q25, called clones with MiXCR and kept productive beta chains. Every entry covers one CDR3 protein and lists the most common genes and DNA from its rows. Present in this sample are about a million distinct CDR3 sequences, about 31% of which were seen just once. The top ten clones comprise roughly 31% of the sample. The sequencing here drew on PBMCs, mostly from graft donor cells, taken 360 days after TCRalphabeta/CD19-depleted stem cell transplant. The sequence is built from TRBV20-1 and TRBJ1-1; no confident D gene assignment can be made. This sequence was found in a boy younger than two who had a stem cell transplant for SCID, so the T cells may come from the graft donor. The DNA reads TGCAGTGCTAAGTTGGGGACTGAAGCTTTCTTT. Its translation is CSAKLGTEAFF.